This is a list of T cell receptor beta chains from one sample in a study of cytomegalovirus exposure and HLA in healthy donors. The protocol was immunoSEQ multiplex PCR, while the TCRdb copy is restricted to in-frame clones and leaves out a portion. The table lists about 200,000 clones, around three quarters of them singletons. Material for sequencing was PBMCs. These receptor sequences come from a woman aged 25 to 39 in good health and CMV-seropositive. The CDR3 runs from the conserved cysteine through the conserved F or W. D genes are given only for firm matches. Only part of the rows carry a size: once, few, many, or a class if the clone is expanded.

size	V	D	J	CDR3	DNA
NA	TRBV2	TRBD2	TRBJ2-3	CAGGLASSTDTQYF	TGTGCCGGCGGACTAGCGTCTAGCACAGATACGCAGTATTTT
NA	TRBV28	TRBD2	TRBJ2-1	CASSLSGGQNNEQFF	TGTGCCAGCAGTTTAAGCGGGGGCCAGAACAATGAGCAGTTCTTC
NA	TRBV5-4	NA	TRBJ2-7	CASSLDRGGSEQYF	TGTGCCAGCAGCTTGGACAGGGGGGGGAGCGAGCAGTACTTC
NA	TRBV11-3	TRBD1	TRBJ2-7	CASSLRQGLYEQYF	TGTGCCAGCAGCCTCAGACAGGGTCTGTACGAGCAGTACTTC
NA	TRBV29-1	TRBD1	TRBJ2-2	CSVGDRTNTGELFF	TGCAGCGTTGGGGACAGGACGAACACCGGGGAGCTGTTTTTT
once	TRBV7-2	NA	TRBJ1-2	CASSLDGQGGYGYTF	TGTGCCAGCAGCTTAGACGGGCAGGGTGGCTATGGCTACACCTTC
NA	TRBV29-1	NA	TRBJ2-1	CSVGGNEQFF	TGCAGCGTTGGAGGAAATGAGCAGTTCTTC
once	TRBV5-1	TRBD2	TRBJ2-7	CASTLGSSGPYEQYF	TGCGCCAGCACCCTTGGGTCTAGCGGGCCCTACGAGCAGTACTTC
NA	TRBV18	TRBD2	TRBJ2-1	CASSTASGNNEQFF	TGTGCCAGCTCAACGGCTAGCGGGAACAATGAGCAGTTCTTC
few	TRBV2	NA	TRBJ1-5	CASTLGEGRNQPQHF	TGTGCCAGCACCCTTGGGGAGGGTCGCAATCAGCCCCAGCATTTT
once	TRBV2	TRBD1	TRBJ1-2	CASSRDRERVYGYTF	TGTGCCAGCAGCCGGGACAGGGAACGCGTCTATGGCTACACCTTC
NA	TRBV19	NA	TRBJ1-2	CASSWAGQKYGYTF	TGTGCCAGTAGTTGGGCAGGGCAAAAGTATGGCTACACCTTC
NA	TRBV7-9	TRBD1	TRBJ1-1	CASSFSTDRRNTEAFF	TGTGCCAGCAGCTTCTCTACGGACAGGAGGAACACTGAAGCTTTCTTT
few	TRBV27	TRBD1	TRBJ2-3	CASSTRQGAATITDTQYF	TGTGCCAGCAGTACCCGACAGGGGGCAGCTACGATAACAGATACGCAGTATTTT
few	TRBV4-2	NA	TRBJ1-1	CASSQDTGWSTEAFF	TGTGCCAGCAGCCAAGATACGGGGTGGAGCACTGAAGCTTTCTTT
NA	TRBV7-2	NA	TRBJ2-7	CASSFGGTTYEQYF	TGTGCCAGCAGCTTCGGAGGGACCACCTACGAGCAGTACTTC
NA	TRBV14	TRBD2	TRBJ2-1	CASSQGTGTSGFF	TGTGCCAGCAGCCAAGGGACCGGGACTAGCGGGTTCTTC
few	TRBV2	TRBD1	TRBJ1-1	CASSRDRRDTEAFF	TGTGCCAGCAGCCGGGACAGGCGGGACACTGAAGCTTTCTTT
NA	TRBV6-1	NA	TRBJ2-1	CASSAPVVGNEQFF	TGTGCCAGCAGTGCCCCGGTAGTCGGCAATGAGCAGTTCTTC
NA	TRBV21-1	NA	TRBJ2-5	CASSWTGRGTQYF	TGTGCCAGCAGCTGGACAGGAAGGGGGACCCAGTACTTC
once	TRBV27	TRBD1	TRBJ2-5	CASRNRGQGVVVETQYF	TGTGCCAGCAGAAACAGGGGGCAAGGCGTAGTGGTGGAGACCCAGTACTTC
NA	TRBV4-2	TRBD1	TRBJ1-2	CASSQAKSGTGRGYTF	TGTGCCAGCAGCCAAGCAAAGTCGGGGACAGGGCGTGGCTACACCTTC
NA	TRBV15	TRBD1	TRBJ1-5	CATSTDRGVQPQHF	TGTGCCACCAGCACTGACAGGGGGGTTCAGCCCCAGCATTTT
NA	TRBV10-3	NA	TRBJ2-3	CAIRSGGQDTQYF	TGTGCCATCAGATCGGGGGGCCAAGATACGCAGTATTTT
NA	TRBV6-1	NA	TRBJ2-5	CASSASREQTQYF	TGTGCCAGCAGCGCATCGCGGGAACAGACCCAGTACTTC
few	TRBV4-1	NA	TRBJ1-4	CASSQDPGTNEKLFF	TGCGCCAGCAGCCAAGATCCCGGGACTAATGAAAAACTGTTTTTT
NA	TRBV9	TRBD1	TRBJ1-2	CASRDDRAYGYTF	TGTGCCAGCAGAGACGACAGGGCCTATGGCTACACCTTC
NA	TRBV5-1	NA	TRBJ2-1	CASSFQDRSYNEQFF	TGCGCCAGCAGCTTTCAGGATCGCTCCTACAATGAGCAGTTCTTC
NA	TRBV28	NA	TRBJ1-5	CASNPHHGKPNLPQHF	TGTGCCAGCAACCCCCATCACGGGAAACCCAATTTGCCCCAGCATTTT
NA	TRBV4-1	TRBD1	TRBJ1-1	CASSQWAGGNTEAFF	TGCGCCAGCAGCCAGTGGGCAGGGGGCAACACTGAAGCTTTCTTT
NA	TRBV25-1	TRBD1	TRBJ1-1	CASSLGGRENTEAFF	TGTGCCAGCAGTCTAGGGGGCAGGGAGAACACTGAAGCTTTCTTT
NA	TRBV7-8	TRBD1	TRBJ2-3	CASSFSQGADTQYF	TGTGCCAGCAGCTTCAGCCAGGGGGCAGATACGCAGTATTTT